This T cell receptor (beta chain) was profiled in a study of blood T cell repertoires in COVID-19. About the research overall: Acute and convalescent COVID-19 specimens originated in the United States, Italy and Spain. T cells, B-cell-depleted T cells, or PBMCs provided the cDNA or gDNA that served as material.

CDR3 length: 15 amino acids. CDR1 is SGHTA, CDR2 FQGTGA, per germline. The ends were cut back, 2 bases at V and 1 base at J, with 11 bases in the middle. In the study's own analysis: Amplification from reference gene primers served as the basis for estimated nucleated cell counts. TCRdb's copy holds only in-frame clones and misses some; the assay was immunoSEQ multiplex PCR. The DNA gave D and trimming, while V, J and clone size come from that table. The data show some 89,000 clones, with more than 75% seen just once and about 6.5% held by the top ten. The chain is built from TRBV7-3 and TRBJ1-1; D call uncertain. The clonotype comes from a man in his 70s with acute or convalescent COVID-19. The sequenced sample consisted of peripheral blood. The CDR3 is CASSLHGGSNTEAFF. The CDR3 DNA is TGTGCCAGCAGCTTACACGGAGGGTCGAACACTGAAGCTTTCTTT. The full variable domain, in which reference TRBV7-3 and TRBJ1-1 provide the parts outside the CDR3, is GAGVSQTPSNKVTEKGKYVELRCDPISGHTALYWYRQSLGQGPEFLIYFQGTGAADDSGLPNDRFFAVRPEGSVSTLKIQRTERGDSAVYLCASSLHGGSNTEAFFGQGTRLTVV.